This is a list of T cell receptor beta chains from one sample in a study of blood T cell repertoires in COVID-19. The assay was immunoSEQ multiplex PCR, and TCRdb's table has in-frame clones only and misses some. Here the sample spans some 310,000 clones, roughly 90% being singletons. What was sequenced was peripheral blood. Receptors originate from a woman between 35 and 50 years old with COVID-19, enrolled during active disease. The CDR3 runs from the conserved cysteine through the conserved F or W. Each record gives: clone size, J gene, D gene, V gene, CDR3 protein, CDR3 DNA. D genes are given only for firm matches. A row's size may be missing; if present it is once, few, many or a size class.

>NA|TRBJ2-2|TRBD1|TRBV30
CAWSIVQGVIGELFF
TGTGCCTGGAGTATTGTCCAGGGGGTGATCGGGGAGCTGTTTTTT
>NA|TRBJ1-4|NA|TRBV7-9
CASSLGAEFNEKLFF
TGTGCCAGCAGCTTAGGGGCAGAATTTAATGAAAAACTGTTTTTT
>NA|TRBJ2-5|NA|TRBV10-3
CAISGALDALQETQYF
TGTGCCATCAGTGGCGCTTTAGATGCACTCCAAGAGACCCAGTACTTC
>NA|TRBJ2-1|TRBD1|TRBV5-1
CASSFTGVSGNEQFF
TGCGCCAGCAGCTTTACAGGGGTTTCTGGGAATGAGCAGTTCTTC
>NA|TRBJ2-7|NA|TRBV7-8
CASSYPSPTSYEQYF
TGTGCCAGCAGCTATCCTTCCCCGACATCCTACGAGCAGTACTTC
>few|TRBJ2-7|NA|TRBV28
CASSSVDSHLYEQYF
TGTGCCAGCAGTTCCGTAGACAGCCACCTCTACGAGCAGTACTTC
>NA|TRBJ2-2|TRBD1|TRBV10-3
CAISSDRKNTGELFF
TGTGCCATCAGTTCGGACAGGAAGAACACCGGGGAGCTGTTTTTT
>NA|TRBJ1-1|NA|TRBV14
CASSHPLGGAFF
TGTGCCAGCAGCCACCCATTAGGGGGAGCTTTCTTT
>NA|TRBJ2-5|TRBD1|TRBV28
CASSSTGGKETQYF
TGTGCCAGCAGTTCGACAGGGGGAAAAGAGACCCAGTACTTC
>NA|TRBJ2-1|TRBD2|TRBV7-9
CASSLVAGSYNEQFF
TGTGCCAGCAGCTTAGTAGCGGGAAGCTACAATGAGCAGTTCTTC
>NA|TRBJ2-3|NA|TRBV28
CASSSGADTQYF
TGTGCCAGCAGTTCGGGAGCAGATACGCAGTATTTT
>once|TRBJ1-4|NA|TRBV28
CAAATNEKLFF
TGTGCCGCAGCAACTAATGAAAAACTGTTTTTT
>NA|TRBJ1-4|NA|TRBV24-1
CATSDARATNEKLFF
TGTGCCACCAGTGACGCCAGGGCAACTAATGAAAAACTGTTTTTT
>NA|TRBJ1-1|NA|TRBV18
CASSPLSGQTNTEAFF
TGTGCCAGCTCACCGCTTTCTGGACAGACGAACACTGAAGCTTTCTTT
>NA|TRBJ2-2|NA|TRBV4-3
CASSIHRVSVGNTGELFF
TGCGCCAGCAGCATCCACAGGGTGTCGGTTGGTAACACCGGGGAGCTGTTTTTT
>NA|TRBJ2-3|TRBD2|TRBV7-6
CASSSNSGAAVDTQYF
TGTGCCAGCAGCTCTAATAGCGGGGCCGCGGTAGATACGCAGTATTTT
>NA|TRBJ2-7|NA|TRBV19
CASSPGLHYEQYF
TGTGCCAGTAGTCCTGGACTGCACTACGAGCAGTACTTC
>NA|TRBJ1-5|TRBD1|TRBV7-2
CASSLGSDRGTPQHF
TGTGCCAGCAGCTTAGGATCGGACAGGGGGACCCCCCAGCATTTT
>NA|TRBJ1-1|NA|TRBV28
CASSLVVRDTEAFF
TGTGCCAGCAGTTTGGTGGTACGGGACACTGAAGCTTTCTTT
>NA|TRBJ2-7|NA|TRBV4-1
CASSQVSTTGEQYF
TGCGCCAGCAGCCAAGTAAGCACCACTGGCGAGCAGTACTTC
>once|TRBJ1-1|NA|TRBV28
CASSSPGRFTEAFF
TGTGCCAGCAGTTCCCCGGGGAGGTTCACTGAAGCTTTCTTT
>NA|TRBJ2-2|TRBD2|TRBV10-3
CATNRLAGNTGELFF
TGTGCCACCAACCGACTAGCGGGGAACACCGGGGAGCTGTTTTTT
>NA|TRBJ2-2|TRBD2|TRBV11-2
CASSLLAGSAGELFF
TGTGCCAGCAGCCTACTAGCGGGAAGTGCCGGGGAGCTGTTTTTT
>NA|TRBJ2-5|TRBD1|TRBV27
CASSPYRGRLETQYF
TGTGCCAGCAGTCCCTACAGGGGGCGCTTAGAGACCCAGTACTTC
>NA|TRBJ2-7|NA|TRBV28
CASSVGGTYEQYF
TGTGCCAGCAGTGTGGGGGGTACCTACGAGCAGTACTTC
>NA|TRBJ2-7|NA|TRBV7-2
CASSPHRGSLQGEQYF
TGTGCCAGCAGCCCTCACCGGGGGTCTCTACAGGGGGAGCAGTACTTC
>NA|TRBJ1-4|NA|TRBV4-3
CASSQDLGGKLFF
TGCGCCAGCAGCCAAGATCTCGGGGGAAAACTGTTTTTT
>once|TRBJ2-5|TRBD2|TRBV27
CASSPTSAQETQYF
TGTGCCAGCAGCCCGACTAGCGCTCAAGAGACCCAGTACTTC
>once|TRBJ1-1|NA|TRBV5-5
CASSLASFRNTEAFF
TGTGCCAGCAGCTTGGCCTCATTTAGAAACACTGAAGCTTTCTTT
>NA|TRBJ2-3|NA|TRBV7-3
CASSSGGGADTQYF
TGTGCCAGCAGCTCGGGAGGGGGCGCGGATACGCAGTATTTT
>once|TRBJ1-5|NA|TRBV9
CASGREGGQPQHF
TGTGCCAGCGGCAGGGAGGGTGGCCAGCCCCAGCATTTT
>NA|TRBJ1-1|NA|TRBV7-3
CASSLTAGTEAFF
TGTGCCAGCAGCTTAACGGCCGGGACTGAAGCTTTCTTT
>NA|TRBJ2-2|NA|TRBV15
CATSSGRGASANTGELFF
TGTGCCACCAGCAGCGGACGGGGGGCTAGCGCGAACACCGGGGAGCTGTTTTTT
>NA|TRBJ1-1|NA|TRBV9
CASSGAGTRNTEAFF
TGTGCCAGCAGCGGGGCAGGGACTCGGAACACTGAAGCTTTCTTT
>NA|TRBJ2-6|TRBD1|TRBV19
CASTLSGTVSSGANVLTF
TGTGCCAGTACCCTATCAGGGACAGTAAGCTCTGGGGCCAACGTCCTGACTTTC
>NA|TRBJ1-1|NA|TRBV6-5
CASSYSSREGTEAFF
TGTGCCAGCAGTTACTCATCCAGGGAGGGCACTGAAGCTTTCTTT
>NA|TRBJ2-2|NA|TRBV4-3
CASSQDIAGATNTGELFF
TGCGCCAGCAGCCAAGATATTGCGGGGGCGACGAACACCGGGGAGCTGTTTTTT
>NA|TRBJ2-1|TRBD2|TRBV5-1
CASSLGGPGLEQFF
TGCGCCAGCAGCTTGGGGGGACCGGGACTAGAGCAGTTCTTC
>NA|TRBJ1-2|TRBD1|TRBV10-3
CAISESQGVGGYTF
TGTGCCATCAGTGAGTCACAGGGGGTTGGTGGCTACACCTTC
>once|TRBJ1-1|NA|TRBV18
CASLWTGHQNTEAFF
TGTGCCAGCTTGTGGACGGGACACCAGAACACTGAAGCTTTCTTT
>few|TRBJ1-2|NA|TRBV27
CASSLHSANYGYTF
TGTGCCAGCAGTTTACACAGTGCTAACTATGGCTACACCTTC
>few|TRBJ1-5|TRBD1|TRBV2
CASVDRVYQPQHF
TGTGCCAGCGTAGACAGGGTCTATCAGCCCCAGCATTTT
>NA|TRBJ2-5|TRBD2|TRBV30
CAWSPGGETQYF
TGTGCCTGGAGCCCGGGGGGGGAGACCCAGTACTTC
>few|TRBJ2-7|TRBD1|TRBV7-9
CASSLDSGTVYEQYF
TGTGCCAGCAGCTTGGACTCCGGGACAGTCTACGAGCAGTACTTC
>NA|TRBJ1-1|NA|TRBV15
CATSRVGGGTEAFF
TGTGCCACCAGCAGAGTGGGGGGAGGCACTGAAGCTTTCTTT
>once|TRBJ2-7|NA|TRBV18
CASSLRQQDYEQYF
TGTGCCAGCTCACTGCGACAGCAGGACTACGAGCAGTACTTC
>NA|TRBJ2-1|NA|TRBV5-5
CASSLVPGGNEQFF
TGTGCCAGCAGCTTGGTGCCCGGAGGAAATGAGCAGTTCTTC
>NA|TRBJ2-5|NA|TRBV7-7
CASSLGRSSLQETQYF
TGTGCTAGCAGCTTGGGGCGGAGCAGTCTCCAAGAGACCCAGTACTTC
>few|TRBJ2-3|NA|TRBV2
CASNLAGDTQYF
TGTGCCAGCAATCTTGCGGGAGATACGCAGTATTTT
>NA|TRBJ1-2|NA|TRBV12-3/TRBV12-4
CASSLGRDYGYTF
TGTGCCAGCAGTTTGGGCAGGGACTATGGCTACACCTTC
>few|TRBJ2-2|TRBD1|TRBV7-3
CASSLARDSEELFF
TGTGCCAGCAGCCTAGCCCGGGACAGCGAGGAGCTGTTTTTT
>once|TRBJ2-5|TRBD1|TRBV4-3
CASSQDVGRGQETQYF
TGCGCCAGCAGCCAAGATGTTGGCAGGGGGCAAGAGACCCAGTACTTC
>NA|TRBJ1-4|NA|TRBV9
CASSTLGGSGEKLFF
TGTGCCAGCAGCACTCTAGGGGGATCGGGGGAAAAACTGTTTTTT
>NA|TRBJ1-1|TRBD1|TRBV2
CASSLTGVGTEAFF
TGTGCCAGCAGTTTGACAGGGGTAGGGACTGAAGCTTTCTTT